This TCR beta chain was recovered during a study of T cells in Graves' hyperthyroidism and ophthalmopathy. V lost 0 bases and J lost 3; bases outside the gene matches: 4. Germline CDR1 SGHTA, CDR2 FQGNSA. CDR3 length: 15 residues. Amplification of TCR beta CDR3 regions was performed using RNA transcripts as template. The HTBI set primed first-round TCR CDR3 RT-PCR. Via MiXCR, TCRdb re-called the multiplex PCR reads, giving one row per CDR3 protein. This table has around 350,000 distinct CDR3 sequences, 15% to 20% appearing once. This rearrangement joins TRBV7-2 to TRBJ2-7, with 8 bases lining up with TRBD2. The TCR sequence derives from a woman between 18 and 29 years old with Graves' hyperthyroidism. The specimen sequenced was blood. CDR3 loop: CASSLALGGGYEQYF. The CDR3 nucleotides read TGTGCCAGCAGCTTAGCGCTCGGGGGGGGCTACGAGCAGTACTTC.